The 31 T cell receptor beta chains below were found in one sample sequenced in a study of CD8+ T cells in alopecia areata. Specified treatment: oral pan-JAK inhibitor, 5-10 mg twice daily. Sequencing templates came from extracted RNA that was reverse transcribed into cDNA. Clones were sequenced by immunoSEQ multiplex PCR, and TCRdb holds only the in-frame ones, with some missing. The sample yields approximately 280,000 clones, more than 45% seen once. The sequencing here drew on CD4+ T cells sorted from blood, taken at week 24, from a patient treated with tofacitinib. The receptors here all came from a human donor with alopecia areata.

This chain links TRBV15 with TRBJ2-7, with D hard to call. Germline V CDR1 and CDR2: LNHNV, YYDKDF (reference sequence). The germline V and J ends were trimmed by 2 bases and 1 base, with 9 bases remaining between them. There are 14 residues in the CDR3. The CDR3 protein is CATSRPPSSYEQYF. The CDR3 nucleotides are TGTGCCACCAGCAGACCGCCTTCATCCTACGAGCAGTACTTC. The whole variable domain, filled in from reference TRBV15 and TRBJ2-7, reads DAMVIQNPRYQVTQFGKPVTLSCSQTLNHNVMYWYQQKSSQAPKLLFHYYDKDFNNEADTPDNFQSRRPNTSFCFLDIRSPGLGDTAMYLCATSRPPSSYEQYFGPGTRLTVT.

This clone was counted a few times. J is TRBJ2-4 and V is TRBV4-2; 9 nucleotides match TRBD1. CDR3 size: 16 residues. Germline V gene lookup returns CDR1 LGHNA and CDR2 YNFKEQ. Unmatched junction bases numbered 6, after V lost 6 bases and J lost 0 bases. The CDR3 protein is CASSRQGGLAKNIQYF. The CDR3, as DNA: TGTGCCAGCAGTCGACAGGGGGGATTAGCCAAAAACATTCAGTACTTC.

This clone was recorded only once. The chain recombines TRBV5-1 with TRBJ2-1, with 11 nucleotides matching TRBD2. The J segment lost 9 bases and the V segment lost 0 bases, leaving 8 bases of the junction unmatched. Germline assignment: CDR1 SGHRS and CDR2 YFSETQ. This CDR3 is 16 amino acids long. CDR3 nucleotide sequence: TGCGCCAGCAGCTTGGCCGCGACTAGCGGGGTTTCTGAGCAGTTCTTC. Translation: CASSLAATSGVSEQFF.

This clone showed up just once. The gene calls are TRBV6-5 and TRBJ2-7; 7 nucleotides align to TRBD1. The length of the CDR3 is 14 residues. V was clipped by 7 bases and J by 2 bases; unmatched bases: 8. Germline-derived CDR1 and CDR2 are MNHEY and SVGAGI. CDR3: CASNKQGKPYEQYF. The DNA for the CDR3 is TGTGCCAGCAACAAACAGGGGAAGCCCTACGAGCAGTACTTC.

V and J are TRBV30 and TRBJ2-3; 9 nucleotides align to TRBD2. The CDR3 consists of 17 residues. With V trimmed by 0 bases and J by 4 bases, 11 bases remained unmatched. Germline CDR1 reads GTSNPN; CDR2 reads SVGIG (reference sequence). CDR3: CAWSVLGRGGRADTQYF. CDR3 sequence (DNA): TGTGCCTGGAGTGTACTAGGGCGGGGGGGCCGCGCAGATACGCAGTATTTT.

This chain links TRBV29-1 with TRBJ1-5; TRBD1 might be the D (5 bases). This CDR3 region has 14 residues. Trimming took 6 bases from V and 6 from J, leaving 18 bases between them. The germline gives CDR1 SQVTM, CDR2 ANQGSEA. The CDR3 DNA reads TGCAGCGTCGCGGCGGGAGACGGGGGTCAGCCCCAGCATTTT. This translates into CSVAAGDGGQPQHF.

Of note for this clone: The same CDR3 can be traced to other DNA sequences in this sample. The V and J genes are TRBV30 and TRBJ2-6; no reliable D call. Germline V gives CDR1 GTSNPN, CDR2 SVGIG (reference sequence). There are 15 residues in the CDR3. Trimming took 5 bases from V and 0 from J, leaving 11 bases between them. In DNA, the CDR3 is TGTGCCTGGTCGGTCAGAATCTCTGGGGCCAACGTCCTGACTTTC. Its translation: CAWSVRISGANVLTF.

This chain connects TRBV5-1 to TRBJ1-1; D ambiguous. The CDR3 consists of 13 residues. Germline V gives CDR1 SGHRS, CDR2 YFSETQ. Trimming left V 0 bases short and J 8 bases short, with 11 bases between. DNA for the CDR3: TGCGCCAGCAGCTTGGAGCCACAAGAAGAAGCTTTCTTT. This gives the protein CASSLEPQEEAFF. The variable domain in full, completed from reference TRBV5-1 and TRBJ1-1, reads KAGVTQTPRYLIKTRGQQVTLSCSPISGHRSVSWYQQTPGQGLQFLFEYFSETQRNKGNFPGRFSGRQFSNSRSEMNVSTLELGDSALYLCASSLEPQEEAFFGQGTRLTVV.

This clone was seen a handful of times. The rearrangement joins TRBV30 to TRBJ2-2, with D tentatively TRBD2 (5 bases). This CDR3 spans 14 amino acids. V was pared by 5 bases and J by 3 bases, with 13 bases between. The V gene's germline CDR1 is GTSNPN and CDR2 SVGIG (reference sequence). DNA for the CDR3: TGTGCCTGGGCCGTTAGCGAGTACACCGGGGAGCTGTTTTTT. It specifies CAWAVSEYTGELFF.

This clone appeared a few times. The chain joins TRBV6-5 to TRBJ1-2, with a weak D call TRBD1 (5 bases). Germline values: CDR1 MNHEY, CDR2 SVGAGI. The CDR3 consists of 12 residues. V was pared by 6 bases and J by 8 bases, with 13 bases between. CDR3 sequence: CASSQGAKGYTF. The CDR3 bases are TGTGCCAGCAGCCAAGGGGCGAAGGGCTACACCTTC.

In this sample, this clone turned up a few times. The chain combines TRBV28 with TRBJ1-4, with D unresolved. The germline V gene encodes CDR1 MDHEN and CDR2 SYDVKM. This CDR3 spans 14 amino acids. Trimming removed 6 bases from V and 2 bases from J, with 10 bases in between. The CDR3 bases are TGTGCCAGCAGGCCCGGAGGGACTAATGAAAAACTGTTTTTT. Its translation: CASRPGGTNEKLFF.

The J gene is TRBJ1-1, the V gene TRBV5-1; TRBD1 aligns across 7 bases. The length of the CDR3 is 15 residues. V lost 1 base and J lost 1; bases outside the gene matches: 4. Germline V CDR1 and CDR2: SGHRS, YFSETQ. CDR3 region: CASSLLRQGNTEAFF. The CDR3 DNA is TGCGCCAGCAGCTTGTTACGACAGGGGAACACTGAAGCTTTCTTT.

This rearrangement joins TRBV27 to TRBJ2-5; TRBD2 aligns across 9 bases. Germline-derived CDR1 and CDR2 are MNHEY and SMNVEV (reference sequence). With 6 bases clipped from V and 5 bases from J, the junction kept 4 bases outside the gene matches. There are 13 residues in the CDR3. The CDR3 DNA follows: TGTGCCAGCAGGCGGGGGGGCCACGAGACCCAGTACTTC. Protein sequence: CASRRGGHETQYF.

The chain combines TRBV12-5 with TRBJ2-7, with 7 bases fitting TRBD1. Germline V lookup: CDR1 LGHNT, CDR2 FRNRAP. The ends lost 3 bases at V and 1 base at J; junction bases unmatched: 6. The length of the CDR3 is 15 residues. The CDR3 is CASGFRQGASYEQYF. For the CDR3, the DNA is TGTGCTAGTGGTTTTCGACAGGGTGCGTCCTACGAGCAGTACTTC.

In DNA, the CDR3 is TGTGCCAGCAGCTCCATGGAGGGCGAGCAGTACTTC. Its translation: CASSSMEGEQYF. This rearrangement joins TRBV13 to TRBJ2-7, with D perhaps TRBD2 (6 bases). CDR1 and CDR2 from the germline V gene are PRHDT and FYEKMQ (reference sequence). The CDR3 covers 12 residues. V lost 4 bases and J lost 6, with 10 bases in between. Using reference TRBV13 and TRBJ2-7 for the parts outside the CDR3, the full variable domain is AAGVIQSPRHLIKEKRETATLKCYPIPRHDTVYWYQQGPGQDPQFLISFYEKMQSDKGSIPDRFSAQQFSDYHSELNMSSLELGDSALYFCASSSMEGEQYFGPGTRLTVT.

This clone has more than one count but fewer than ten. V usage is TRBV9 and J usage is TRBJ1-1; 11 bases are shared with TRBD1. CDR3 length equals 17 residues. The V and J ends lost 7 bases and 4 bases, in that order; junction bases with no gene match: 15. The germline V gene encodes CDR1 SGDLS and CDR2 YYNGEE. The CDR3, as DNA: TGTGCCAGCGCACTGGACAGGGGGCTGGAGGCTAGCACTGAAGCTTTCTTT. Its protein is CASALDRGLEASTEAFF.

The DNA for the CDR3 is TGCGCCAGCAGCATGGGACAGGGGCTAAACATTCAGTACTTC. Protein: CASSMGQGLNIQYF. The gene calls are TRBV5-1 and TRBJ2-4, with 10 bases that match TRBD1. Germline V lookup: CDR1 SGHRS, CDR2 YFSETQ. Trimming took 4 bases from V and 6 from J; bases not matched to a gene: 4. The CDR3 sequence is 14 residues long. The whole variable domain, filled in from reference TRBV5-1 and TRBJ2-4, reads KAGVTQTPRYLIKTRGQQVTLSCSPISGHRSVSWYQQTPGQGLQFLFEYFSETQRNKGNFPGRFSGRQFSNSRSEMNVSTLELGDSALYLCASSMGQGLNIQYFGAGTRLSVL.

This rearrangement joins TRBV5-1 to TRBJ2-6; D is perhaps TRBD1 (6 bases). The V end was cut by 0 bases, the J end by 2 bases, with 9 bases between. The CDR3 is 16 residues long. Germline CDR1 reads SGHRS; CDR2 reads YFSETQ. This CDR3 reads CASSLGTDPGANVLTF. CDR3 DNA: TGCGCCAGCAGCTTGGGGACAGACCCTGGGGCCAACGTCCTGACTTTC.

The chain recombines TRBV19 with TRBJ2-1; the D is unclear. Trimming removed 4 bases at V and 9 bases at J, with 10 bases between. In germline, CDR1 is LNHDA, CDR2 SQIVND (reference sequence). The CDR3 has 12 amino acids. CDR3 nucleotides: TGTGCCAGTAGTACGACGTGGAGTGAGCAGTTCTTC. Translating it yields CASSTTWSEQFF.

The chain recombines TRBV30 with TRBJ2-3; D is undetermined. Trimming removed 4 bases from V and 2 bases from J, with 19 bases in between. Germline V lookup: CDR1 GTSNPN, CDR2 SVGIG (reference sequence). The CDR3 covers 16 residues. As DNA, the CDR3 is TGTGCCTGGATCACACCCGGGCAGCCTTTCACAGATACGCAGTATTTT. Protein sequence: CAWITPGQPFTDTQYF.

This clone was counted between two and nine times. The chain links TRBV6-5 to TRBJ1-2, with TRBD1 as a possible D gene (6 bases). The CDR3 spans 16 residues. Germline V gene sequence: CDR1 MNHEY, CDR2 SVGAGI. V was pared by 0 bases and J by 0 bases, with 11 bases between. In DNA form, the CDR3 reads TGTGCCAGCAGTTACTCGCGGGGGGGCACTAACTATGGCTACACCTTC. The encoded protein is CASSYSRGGTNYGYTF.

This clone was counted only a few times. The rearrangement uses TRBV18 and TRBJ1-1; D uncertain. This CDR3 comprises 13 residues. In germline, CDR1 is KGHSH, CDR2 LQKENI. Trimming stripped 3 bases from V and 3 bases from J, with 8 bases between. In DNA, the CDR3 is TGTGCCAGCTCACCCTCGGGATACACTGAAGCTTTCTTT. Protein sequence: CASSPSGYTEAFF.

A few counts support this clone. The rearrangement links TRBV2 to TRBJ1-1; unclear D gene. Looked up from germline, CDR1 is SNHLY and CDR2 is FYNNEI. Deletions cut 5 bases from V and 1 base from J, with 8 bases between. There are 13 residues in the CDR3. CDR3 loop: CASSPEQNTEAFF. The CDR3 DNA reads as TGTGCCAGCAGTCCAGAACAGAACACTGAAGCTTTCTTT. The entire variable domain, with the rest obtained from reference TRBV2 and TRBJ1-1, is as follows: EPEVTQTPSHQVTQMGQEVILRCVPISNHLYFYWYRQILGQKVEFLVSFYNNEISEKSEIFDDQFSVERPDGSNFTLKIRSTKLEDSAMYFCASSPEQNTEAFFGQGTRLTVV.

In its sample, this clone was seen a few times. This chain connects TRBV14 to TRBJ2-2, with 10 bases that match TRBD1. Germline V gene lookup returns CDR1 SGHDN and CDR2 FVKESK. The CDR3 extends over 14 amino acids. Trimming took 7 bases from V and 5 from J; bases not matched to a gene: 4. The CDR3 sequence: CASTRQGATGELFF. The CDR3 coding sequence is TGTGCCAGCACCCGACAGGGGGCAACCGGGGAGCTGTTTTTT.

This chain joins TRBV4-1 and TRBJ2-5, with 11 bases that match TRBD2. This CDR3 has 16 amino acids. The V segment lost 4 bases and the J segment 5 bases; nucleotides outside the gene matches: 9. Germline CDR1 is MGHRA and CDR2 is YSYEKL. The CDR3 sequence is CASSLTTSGGGETQYF. In nucleotides, the CDR3 is TGCGCCAGCAGCCTCACCACTAGCGGGGGAGGCGAGACCCAGTACTTC.

This clone appeared a few times. The chain uses TRBV7-9 and TRBJ1-1, with D unclear. The V gene's germline CDR1 is SEHNR and CDR2 FQNEAQ (reference sequence). The CDR3 is 14 residues long. The V gene lost 1 base and the J gene lost 1 base, with 7 bases spanning the gap. The CDR3 coding sequence is TGTGCCAGCAGCTTAGTGGGCAGGAACACTGAAGCTTTCTTT. It encodes CASSLVGRNTEAFF.

The chain is built from TRBV7-6 and TRBJ2-7; 10 positions match TRBD1. Germline V gene sequence: CDR1 SGHVS, CDR2 FNYEAQ. This CDR3 spans 14 amino acids. Trimming removed 1 base from V and 3 bases from J; junction bases left unmatched: 0. The CDR3 DNA is TGTGCCAGCAGCTTAGGGGACAGGGGCTACGAGCAGTACTTC. Residues: CASSLGDRGYEQYF.

The sample holds a few counts of this clone. This chain connects TRBV30 to TRBJ1-5; D remains ambiguous. The CDR3 sequence is 15 residues long. Germline loops: CDR1 GTSNPN, CDR2 SVGIG (reference sequence). Trimming took off 0 bases at V and 5 bases at J, with 14 bases between the two ends. The CDR3 loop reads CAWSVQPFRYQPQHF. CDR3 bases: TGTGCCTGGAGTGTACAACCATTTCGTTATCAGCCCCAGCATTTT.

The V gene is TRBV30, the J gene TRBJ2-5; weak D call: TRBD1 (6 bases). This CDR3 has 11 residues. Germline V gene lookup returns CDR1 GTSNPN and CDR2 SVGIG (reference sequence). Trimming removed 7 bases at V and 4 bases at J, with 10 bases between. The CDR3, as DNA: TGTGCCTCACAGGGTAGAGAGACCCAGTACTTC. This gives the protein CASQGRETQYF. Together with reference TRBV30 and TRBJ2-5, the CDR3 gives the full variable domain: SQTIHQWPATLVQPVGSPLSLECTVEGTSNPNLYWYRQAAGRGLQLLFYSVGIGQISSEVPQNLSASRPQDRQFILSSKKLLLSDSGFYLCASQGRETQYFGPGTRLLVL.

The chain carries TRBV7-8 and TRBJ2-7, with TRBD2 identical over 15 bases. CDR3 length: 15 amino acids. J lost 9 bases, V lost 5 bases, and 8 bases had no gene match. Germline V gene sequence: CDR1 SGHVS, CDR2 FQNEAQ. The CDR3 reads CASSPGLAGGRGQYF. In DNA, the CDR3 is TGTGCCAGCAGCCCCGGACTAGCGGGGGGGAGGGGGCAGTACTTC.

V gene TRBV7-2 combines with J gene TRBJ2-7, with D unclear. Germline V gives CDR1 SGHTA, CDR2 FQGNSA. V lost 5 bases to trimming and J lost 3 bases, with 17 bases between them. There are 15 residues in the CDR3. The chain's CDR3 is CASSPARVLVYEQYF. CDR3 DNA: TGTGCCAGCAGCCCAGCACGGGTGTTGGTCTACGAGCAGTACTTC.